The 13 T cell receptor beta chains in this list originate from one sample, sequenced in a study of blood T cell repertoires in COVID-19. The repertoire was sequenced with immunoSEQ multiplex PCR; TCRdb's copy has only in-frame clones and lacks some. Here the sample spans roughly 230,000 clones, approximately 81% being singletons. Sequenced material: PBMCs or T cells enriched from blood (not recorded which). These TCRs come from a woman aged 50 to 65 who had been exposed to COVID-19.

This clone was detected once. This CDR3 is CASSSGRDTQYF. The CDR3 DNA reads as TGTGCCAGCAGTTCGGGGAGGGATACGCAGTATTTT. The rearrangement joins TRBV6-6 to TRBJ2-3; weak D call: TRBD2 (6 bases). The V and J ends lost 4 bases and 6 bases respectively, with 8 bases between them. The germline V gene encodes CDR1 MNHNY and CDR2 SVGAGI (reference sequence). The CDR3 is 12 residues long.

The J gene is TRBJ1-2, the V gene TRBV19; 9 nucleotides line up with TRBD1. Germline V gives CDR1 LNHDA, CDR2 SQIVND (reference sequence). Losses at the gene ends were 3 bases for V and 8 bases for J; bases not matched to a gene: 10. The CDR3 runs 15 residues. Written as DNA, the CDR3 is TGTGCCAGTAGTATCTCGGACAGGGGTTTAGGCGGCTACACCTTC. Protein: CASSISDRGLGGYTF.

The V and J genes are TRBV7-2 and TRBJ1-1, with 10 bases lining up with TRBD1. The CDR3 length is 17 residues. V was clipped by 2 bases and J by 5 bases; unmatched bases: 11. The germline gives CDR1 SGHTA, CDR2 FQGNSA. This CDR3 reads CASSLTLGQGYRTEAFF. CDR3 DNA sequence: TGTGCCAGCAGCTTAACTTTGGGACAGGGGTATCGAACTGAAGCTTTCTTT.

The CDR3 DNA follows: TGCGCCAGCAGCCAAGACCCGGGTAGAGACTATGGCTACACCTTC. It specifies CASSQDPGRDYGYTF. The V call is TRBV4-1, the J call TRBJ1-2, with unresolved D. The germline V and J ends were trimmed by 0 bases and 3 bases, with 11 bases remaining between them. This CDR3 region has 15 residues. CDR1 is MGHRA, CDR2 YSYEKL, per germline.

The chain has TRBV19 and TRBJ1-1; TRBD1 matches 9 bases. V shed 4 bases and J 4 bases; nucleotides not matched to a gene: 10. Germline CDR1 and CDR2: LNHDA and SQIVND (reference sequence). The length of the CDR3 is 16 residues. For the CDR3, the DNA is TGTGCCAGTAGTAACCGGGACAGGGCCTGGAGCACTGAAGCTTTCTTT. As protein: CASSNRDRAWSTEAFF.

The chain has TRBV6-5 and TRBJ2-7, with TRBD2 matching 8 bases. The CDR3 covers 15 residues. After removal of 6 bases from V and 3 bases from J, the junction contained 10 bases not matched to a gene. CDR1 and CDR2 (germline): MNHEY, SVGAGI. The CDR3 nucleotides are TGTGCCAGCAGGGGACTAGGAGGACAGAACTACGAGCAGTACTTC. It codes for CASRGLGGQNYEQYF.

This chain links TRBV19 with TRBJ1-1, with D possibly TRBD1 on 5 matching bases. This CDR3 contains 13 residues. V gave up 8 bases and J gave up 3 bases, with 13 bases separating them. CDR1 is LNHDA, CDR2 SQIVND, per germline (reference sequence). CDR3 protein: CASHPREDTEAFF. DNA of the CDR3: TGTGCCAGTCACCCCAGGGAGGACACTGAAGCTTTCTTT. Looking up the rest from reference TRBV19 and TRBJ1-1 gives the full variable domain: DGGITQSPKYLFRKEGQNVTLSCEQNLNHDAMYWYRQDPGQGLRLIYYSQIVNDFQKGDIAEGYSVSREKKESFPLTVTSAQKNPTAFYLCASHPREDTEAFFGQGTRLTVV.

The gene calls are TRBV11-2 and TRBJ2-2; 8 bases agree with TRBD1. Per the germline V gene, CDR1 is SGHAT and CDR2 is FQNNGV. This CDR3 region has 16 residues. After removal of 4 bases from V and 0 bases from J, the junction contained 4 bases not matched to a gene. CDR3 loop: CASSSVQGANTGELFF. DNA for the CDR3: TGTGCCAGCAGCTCAGTACAGGGGGCGAACACCGGGGAGCTGTTTTTT.

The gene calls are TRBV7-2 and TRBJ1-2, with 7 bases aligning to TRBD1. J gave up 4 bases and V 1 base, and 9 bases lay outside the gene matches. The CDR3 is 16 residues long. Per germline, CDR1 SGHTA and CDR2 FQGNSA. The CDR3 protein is CASSLGSTGSPYGYTF. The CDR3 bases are TGTGCCAGCAGCTTAGGTTCGACAGGGAGTCCCTATGGCTACACCTTC.

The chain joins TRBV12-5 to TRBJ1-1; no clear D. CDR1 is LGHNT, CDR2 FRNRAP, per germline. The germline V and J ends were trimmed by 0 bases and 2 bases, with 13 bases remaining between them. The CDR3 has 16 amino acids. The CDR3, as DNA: TGTGCTAGTGGTTTGGTACTGGGAGGCCACAACACTGAAGCTTTCTTT. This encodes CASGLVLGGHNTEAFF.

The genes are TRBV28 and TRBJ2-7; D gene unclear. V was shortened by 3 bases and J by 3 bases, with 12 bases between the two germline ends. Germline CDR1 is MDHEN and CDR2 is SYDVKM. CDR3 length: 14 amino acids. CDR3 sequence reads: CASSLARMGYEQYF. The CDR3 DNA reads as TGTGCCAGCAGTTTGGCTAGAATGGGCTACGAGCAGTACTTC.

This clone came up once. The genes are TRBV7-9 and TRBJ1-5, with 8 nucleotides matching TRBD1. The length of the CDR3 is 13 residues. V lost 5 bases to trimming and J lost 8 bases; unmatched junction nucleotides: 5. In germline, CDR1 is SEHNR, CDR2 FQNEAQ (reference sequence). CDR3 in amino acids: CASSGTGGEPQHF. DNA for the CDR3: TGTGCCAGCAGCGGGACAGGAGGTGAGCCCCAGCATTTT.

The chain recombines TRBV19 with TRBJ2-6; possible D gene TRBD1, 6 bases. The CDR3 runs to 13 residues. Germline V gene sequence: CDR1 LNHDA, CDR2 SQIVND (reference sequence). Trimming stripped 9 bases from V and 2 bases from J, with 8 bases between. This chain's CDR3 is CASTGPGANVLTF. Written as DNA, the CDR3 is TGTGCCAGCACAGGGCCTGGGGCCAACGTCCTGACTTTC.